The 4 T cell receptor beta chains below were found in one sample sequenced in a study of cytomegalovirus exposure and HLA in healthy donors. In the PCR, 60 Vbeta and 13 Jbeta primers were used. Profiled with immunoSEQ multiplex PCR; TCRdb holds only in-frame clones, not every one. This table holds around 200,000 clones, roughly 80% found once. Material: PBMCs. The source of these receptors is a girl aged 2 to 9 in good health and CMV-seronegative.

This clone was recorded only once. Sequence at one end of the junction differs from germline and may be a read error. This rearrangement joins TRBV7-9 to TRBJ1-1; D gene uncertain. The CDR3 runs 12 residues. CDR1 and CDR2 (germline): SEHNR, FQNEAQ (reference sequence). The CDR3, as DNA: TGTTCCAGCTCCTGGAGTGACACTGAAGCTTTCTTT. It yields the protein CSSSWSDTEAFF.

The J gene is TRBJ1-1, the V gene TRBV7-2; D not certain. V dropped 6 bases and J dropped 0 bases, with 14 bases sitting between them. Germline V gene lookup returns CDR1 SGHTA and CDR2 FQGNSA. CDR3 length: 15 residues. In DNA form, the CDR3 reads TGTGCCAGCAGTCTCCTTACGGTTCTGAACACTGAAGCTTTCTTT. It codes for CASSLLTVLNTEAFF.

The V and J genes are TRBV19 and TRBJ1-2; 7 bases are shared with TRBD1. The CDR3 runs to 14 residues. The germline gives CDR1 LNHDA, CDR2 SQIVND (reference sequence). Trimming at V came to 7 bases and at J to 6 bases, leaving 11 bases not matched to a gene. The CDR3 sequence is CASNTGARWDGYTF. The CDR3 DNA sequence: TGTGCCAGTAACACAGGGGCCCGTTGGGATGGCTACACCTTC.

This clone has just a few counts. The CDR3 sequence is CASSSAGDGGQPQHF. As DNA, the CDR3 is TGTGCCAGCAGCTCAGCAGGGGATGGAGGACAGCCCCAGCATTTT. The rearrangement uses TRBV13 and TRBJ1-5, with TRBD1 as a possible D gene (6 bases). The CDR3 runs to 15 residues. The V and J ends lost 4 bases and 7 bases respectively, with 17 bases between them. Germline CDR1 and CDR2: PRHDT and FYEKMQ (reference sequence).